This note documents a single T cell receptor (beta chain) sequence. Its antigen is not identified. The CDR3 ends on some other residue instead of the conserved phenylalanine or tryptophan, so this is likely a read error. It is unclear where the CDR3 begins or ends on the DNA, so no DNA is shown, and the CDR3 is as TCRdb lists it. In the original processing: A classifier of distant metastasis in papillary thyroid cancer was built from CDR3 differences (across clinicopathological groups). TCRdb ran MiXCR on the PCR reads. Clone size and V and J calls follow TCRdb, not the original study. The sample lists approximately 21,000 clones, approximately 30% occurring once. The data are from a study of metastatic and nonmetastatic thyroid tumors. Background on the study: Repertoires from blood and tumor or nodule tissue of malignant and benign thyroid patients were compared. The study, taken as a whole, reports: When malignant thyroid tumors were compared with benign nodules, TCR beta diversity was reportedly significantly higher in the malignant tumors. This held in both blood and tumor samples.

There were no patients who had received any treatment before thyroid surgery. The CDR3 totals 8 residues, both ends included. Germline loops: CDR1 SEHNR, CDR2 FQNEAQ (reference sequence). The receptor was isolated from a female donor with papillary thyroid cancer or a benign thyroid nodule (not recorded which). Some clones in this sample may be carry-over from other donors' samples. V usage is TRBV7-9 and J usage is TRBJ1-2. The specimen sequenced was tumor tissue. The CDR3 protein is CASRPGTS.